This is a list of T cell receptor beta chains from one sample in a study of cytomegalovirus exposure and HLA in healthy donors. Clones were sequenced by immunoSEQ multiplex PCR, and TCRdb holds only the in-frame ones, with some missing. The repertoire holds roughly 93,000 clones, with around 75% as singletons. Sequencing was done on a sample of PBMCs. These receptors all stem from a man aged 18 to 30 in good health and CMV-seropositive. Each CDR3 is given with its conserved first and last residue. The D gene is left open where the match is weak. The listing skips clone size in some rows; elsewhere it reads once, few, many or a size class.

V gene: TRBV10-2
D gene: .
J gene: TRBJ2-3
clone size: .
CDR3 DNA: TGCGCCAGTCTTGGGGGGTTTGGAGATACGCAGTATTTT
CDR3 protein: CASLGGFGDTQYF

V gene: TRBV5-1
D gene: .
J gene: TRBJ2-2
clone size: once
CDR3 DNA: TGCGCCAGCAGCTTGGACGGGGTGGAGCGCACCGGGGAGCTGTTTTTT
CDR3 protein: CASSLDGVERTGELFF

V gene: TRBV19
D gene: TRBD1
J gene: TRBJ2-2
clone size: once
CDR3 DNA: TGTGCCAGTAGTATTTGGGACAGGGGGCTCACCGGGGAGCTGTTTTTT
CDR3 protein: CASSIWDRGLTGELFF

V gene: TRBV19
D gene: TRBD2
J gene: TRBJ2-3
clone size: once
CDR3 DNA: TGTGCCAGTAGTATCGAAAGGACTAGGACAGATACGCAGTATTTT
CDR3 protein: CASSIERTRTDTQYF

V gene: TRBV2
D gene: TRBD2
J gene: TRBJ2-3
clone size: .
CDR3 DNA: TGTGCCAGCAGTGAAGCGTCTCTCCGGGGGGAAGGCACAGATACGCAGTATTTT
CDR3 protein: CASSEASLRGEGTDTQYF

V gene: TRBV6-1
D gene: .
J gene: TRBJ2-1
clone size: .
CDR3 DNA: TGTGCCACCCCGTACGGGGGACTGGGCAATGAGCAGTTCTTC
CDR3 protein: CATPYGGLGNEQFF

V gene: TRBV19
D gene: TRBD2
J gene: TRBJ2-4
clone size: .
CDR3 DNA: TGTGCCAGTAGGCCGGGGGGGCCCTTAGCCAAAAACATTCAGTACTTC
CDR3 protein: CASRPGGPLAKNIQYF

V gene: TRBV27
D gene: .
J gene: TRBJ2-7
clone size: .
CDR3 DNA: TGTGCCAGCAGTTTATCGGCCGGGTTCCTCTCCTACGAGCAGTACTTC
CDR3 protein: CASSLSAGFLSYEQYF

V gene: TRBV5-6
D gene: .
J gene: TRBJ2-5
clone size: .
CDR3 DNA: TGTGCCAGCAACTTGGACAGCCAAGAGACCCAGTACTTC
CDR3 protein: CASNLDSQETQYF

V gene: TRBV6-1
D gene: .
J gene: TRBJ1-2
clone size: .
CDR3 DNA: TGTGCCATCCTTAAGGGGGTGGACGGCTACACCTTC
CDR3 protein: CAILKGVDGYTF

V gene: TRBV27
D gene: .
J gene: TRBJ1-5
clone size: .
CDR3 DNA: TGTGCCAGCAGTTTAGGGGGGGGTCAGCCCCAGCATTTT
CDR3 protein: CASSLGGGQPQHF

V gene: TRBV18
D gene: .
J gene: TRBJ1-1
clone size: .
CDR3 DNA: TGTGCCAGCTCACCACTTGAACAGGGATTTGAAGCTTTCTTT
CDR3 protein: CASSPLEQGFEAFF

V gene: TRBV7-9
D gene: .
J gene: TRBJ1-1
clone size: .
CDR3 DNA: TGTGCCAGCAGCCCTAGAACCCGGCAGTGGCCGCTTGAAGCTTTCTTT
CDR3 protein: CASSPRTRQWPLEAFF